The clone carrying this TCR beta chain was counted a single time. The antigen is not known. This entry comes from a study of cytomegalovirus exposure and HLA in healthy donors. General observations from the study: Highly shared sequence variants in one cluster were likely a sequencing artifact. Certain indistinguishable V segments, among them TRBV6-2 and TRBV6-3, were excluded.

V lost 4 bases to trimming and J lost 6 bases; unmatched junction nucleotides: 7. The germline CDR1 and CDR2 sequences are SGHKS and YYEKEE (reference sequence). This CDR3 is 14 amino acids long. Amplification used 60 Vbeta primers and 13 Jbeta primers. Clones were read by immunoSEQ multiplex PCR, and TCRdb kept only the in-frame ones, dropping some. The repertoire includes some 90,000 clones, approximately 77% of them detected once, and approximately 10% sits in the top ten. This TCR was sampled from a human donor in good health. This chain links TRBV5-5 with TRBJ2-3, with 8 bases that match TRBD1. The sequencing sample was made of PBMCs. CDR3 coding DNA: TGTGCCAGCAGCCCCTGGACAGGGTTGGATACGCAGTATTTT. Its protein is CASSPWTGLDTQYF.